The 2 T cell receptor beta chains reported below all come from one sample, sequenced in a study of OX40 agonist ivuxolimab in advanced cancers. Profiled with immunoSEQ multiplex PCR; TCRdb holds only in-frame clones, not every one. The data contain tens of thousands of clones, 85% to 90% of them singletons. Material: CD4+ or CD8+ T cells sorted from blood, obtained in a trial of the OX40 agonist ivuxolimab. These receptors were collected from an adult with an advanced solid tumor such as melanoma, head and neck, liver or kidney cancer.

The rearrangement links TRBV28 to TRBJ2-1; no clear D. In germline, CDR1 is MDHEN, CDR2 SYDVKM. This CDR3 contains 14 residues. V gave up 8 bases and J gave up 0 bases, with 11 bases separating them. The CDR3 reads CASVFGSSYNEQFF. The CDR3 DNA sequence: TGTGCCAGCGTTTTCGGTAGCTCCTACAATGAGCAGTTCTTC. Together with reference TRBV28 and TRBJ2-1, the CDR3 gives the full variable domain: DVKVTQSSRYLVKRTGEKVFLECVQDMDHENMFWYRQDPGLGLRLIYFSYDVKMKEKGDIPEGYSVSREKKERFSLILESASTNQTSMYLCASVFGSSYNEQFFGPGTRLTVL.

CDR3 amino acids: CASSPSHGLSGGEQYF. The CDR3 DNA follows: TGTGCCAGCAGCCCCTCCCATGGACTTTCGGGAGGAGAGCAGTACTTC. This chain links TRBV7-3 with TRBJ2-7; 7 bases are shared with TRBD2. V gave up 5 bases and J gave up 7 bases; unmatched junction bases: 17. Germline CDR1 and CDR2: SGHTA and FQGTGA. This CDR3 is built from 16 residues.